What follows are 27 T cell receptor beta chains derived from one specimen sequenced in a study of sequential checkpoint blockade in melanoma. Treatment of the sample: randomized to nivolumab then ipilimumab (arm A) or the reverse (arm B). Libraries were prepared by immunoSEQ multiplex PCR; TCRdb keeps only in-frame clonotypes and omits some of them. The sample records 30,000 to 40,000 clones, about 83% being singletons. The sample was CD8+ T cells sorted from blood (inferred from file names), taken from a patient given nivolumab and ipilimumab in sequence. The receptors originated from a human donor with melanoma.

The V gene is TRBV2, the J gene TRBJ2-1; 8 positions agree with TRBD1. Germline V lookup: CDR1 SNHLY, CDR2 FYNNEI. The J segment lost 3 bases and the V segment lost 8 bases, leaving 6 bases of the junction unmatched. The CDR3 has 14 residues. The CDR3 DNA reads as TGTGCCAGCGCCTCCGGGACAGGCTACAATGAGCAGTTCTTC. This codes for CASASGTGYNEQFF.

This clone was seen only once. The CDR3 DNA reads TGTGCCAGCAGCTTAGGACCCGACAGTTATGAAGCTTTCTTT. It encodes CASSLGPDSYEAFF. The chain links TRBV7-6 to TRBJ1-1; perhaps TRBD1 as D (5 bases). Per the germline V gene, CDR1 is SGHVS and CDR2 is FNYEAQ. V shed 1 base and J shed 7 bases, with 13 bases lying between them. This CDR3 has 14 residues. Complete variable domain (other parts from reference TRBV7-6 and TRBJ1-1): GAGVSQSPRYKVTKRGQDVALRCDPISGHVSLYWYRQALGQGPEFLTYFNYEAQQDKSGLPNDRFSAERPEGSISTLTIQRTEQRDSAMYRCASSLGPDSYEAFFGQGTRLTVV.

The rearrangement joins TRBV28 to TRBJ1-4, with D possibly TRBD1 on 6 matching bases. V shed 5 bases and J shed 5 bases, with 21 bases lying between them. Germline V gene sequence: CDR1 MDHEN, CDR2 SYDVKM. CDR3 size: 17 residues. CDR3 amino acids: CASSTEEQGPPNEKLFF. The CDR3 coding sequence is TGTGCCAGCAGTACCGAAGAGCAGGGGCCTCCAAATGAAAAACTGTTTTTT.

CDR3 in amino acids: CASSAGLPDTQYF. The DNA of the CDR3 is TGTGCCAGTAGTGCTGGGCTTCCGGATACGCAGTATTTT. The V and J genes are TRBV19 and TRBJ2-3; D is uncertain. Germline CDR1 and CDR2: LNHDA and SQIVND (reference sequence). V was clipped by 5 bases and J by 6 bases, with 12 bases between them. This CDR3 has 13 residues.

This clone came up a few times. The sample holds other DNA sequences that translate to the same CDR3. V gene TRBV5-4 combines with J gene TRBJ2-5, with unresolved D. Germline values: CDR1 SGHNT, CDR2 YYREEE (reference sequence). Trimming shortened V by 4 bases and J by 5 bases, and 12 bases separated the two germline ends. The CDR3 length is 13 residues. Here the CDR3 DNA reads TGTGCCAGCAGCCTAGAAATGGAGGAGACCCAGTACTTC. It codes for CASSLEMEETQYF.

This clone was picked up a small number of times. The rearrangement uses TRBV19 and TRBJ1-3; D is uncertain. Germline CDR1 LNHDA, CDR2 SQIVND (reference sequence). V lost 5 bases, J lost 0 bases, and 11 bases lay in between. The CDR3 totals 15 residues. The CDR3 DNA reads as TGTGCCAGTAGTGCAGGTTCGAGCTCTGGAAACACCATATATTTT. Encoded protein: CASSAGSSSGNTIYF.

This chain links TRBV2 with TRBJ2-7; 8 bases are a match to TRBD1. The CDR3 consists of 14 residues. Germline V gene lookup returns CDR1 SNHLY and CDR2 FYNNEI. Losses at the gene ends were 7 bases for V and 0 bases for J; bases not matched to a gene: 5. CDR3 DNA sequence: TGTGCCAGCATTGACAGGGGAAGCTCCTACGAGCAGTACTTC. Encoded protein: CASIDRGSSYEQYF. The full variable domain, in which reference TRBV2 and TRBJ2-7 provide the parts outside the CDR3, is EPEVTQTPSHQVTQMGQEVILRCVPISNHLYFYWYRQILGQKVEFLVSFYNNEISEKSEIFDDQFSVERPDGSNFTLKIRSTKLEDSAMYFCASIDRGSSYEQYFGPGTRLTVT.

CDR3: CASSSSSTGVGDEKLFF. CDR3 DNA: TGTGCCAGCAGTTCGTCTTCGACAGGGGTGGGAGATGAAAAACTGTTTTTT. V gene TRBV28 combines with J gene TRBJ1-4, with 8 bases identical to TRBD1. This CDR3 is built from 17 residues. J gave up 6 bases and V 4 bases, and 13 bases lay outside the gene matches. Germline-derived CDR1 and CDR2 are MDHEN and SYDVKM.

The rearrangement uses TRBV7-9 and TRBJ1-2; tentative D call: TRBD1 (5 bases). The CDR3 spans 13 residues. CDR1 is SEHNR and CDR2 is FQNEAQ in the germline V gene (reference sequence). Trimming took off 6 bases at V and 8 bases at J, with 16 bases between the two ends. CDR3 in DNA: TGTGCCAGCAGAACAGGAGCCGATGTGGGCTACACCTTC. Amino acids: CASRTGADVGYTF.

The CDR3 is CATSTIALVPYEQYF. CDR3 coding DNA: TGTGCCACCAGCACAATAGCGCTGGTACCCTACGAGCAGTACTTC. The genes are TRBV15 and TRBJ2-7, with D possibly TRBD2 on 5 matching bases. The CDR3 covers 15 residues. Germline CDR1 LNHNV, CDR2 YYDKDF (reference sequence). Trimming left V 4 bases short and J 2 bases short, with 15 bases between.

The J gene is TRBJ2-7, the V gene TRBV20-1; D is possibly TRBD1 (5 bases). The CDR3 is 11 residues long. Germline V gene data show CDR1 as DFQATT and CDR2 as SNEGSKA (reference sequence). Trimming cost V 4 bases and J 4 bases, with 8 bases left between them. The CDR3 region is CSATDTYEQYF. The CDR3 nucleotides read TGCAGTGCTACGGACACGTACGAGCAGTACTTC.

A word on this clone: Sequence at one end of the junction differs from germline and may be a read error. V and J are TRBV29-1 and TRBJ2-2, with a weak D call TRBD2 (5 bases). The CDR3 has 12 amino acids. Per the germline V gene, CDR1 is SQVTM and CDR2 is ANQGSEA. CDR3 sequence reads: CSVAAVAGELFF. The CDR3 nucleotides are TGCAGCGTTGCGGCAGTGGCCGGGGAGCTGTTTTTC.

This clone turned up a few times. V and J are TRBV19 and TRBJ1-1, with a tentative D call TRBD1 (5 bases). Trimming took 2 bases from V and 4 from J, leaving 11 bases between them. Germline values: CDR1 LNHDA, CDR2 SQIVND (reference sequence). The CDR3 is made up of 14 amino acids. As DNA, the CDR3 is TGTGCCAGTAGTATATCGGGGGTCCGCACTGAAGCTTTCTTT. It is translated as CASSISGVRTEAFF.

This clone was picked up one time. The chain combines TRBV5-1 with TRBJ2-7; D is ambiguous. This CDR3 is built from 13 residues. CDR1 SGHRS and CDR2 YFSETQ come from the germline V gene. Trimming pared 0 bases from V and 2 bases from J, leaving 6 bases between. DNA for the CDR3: TGCGCCAGCAGCTTGGAACGGGCCTACGAGCAGTACTTC. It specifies CASSLERAYEQYF.

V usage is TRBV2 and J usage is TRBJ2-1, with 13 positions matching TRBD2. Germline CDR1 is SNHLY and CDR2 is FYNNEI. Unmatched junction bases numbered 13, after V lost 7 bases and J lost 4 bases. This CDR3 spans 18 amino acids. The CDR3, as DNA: TGTGCCAGCATTAGGACTAGCGGGGGCCCTGGGGGGTACAATGAGCAGTTCTTC. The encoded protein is CASIRTSGGPGGYNEQFF.

The DNA for the CDR3 is TGTGCCAGCAGCCCGGGACAGGGGACATTCAATGAGCAGTTCTTC. This encodes CASSPGQGTFNEQFF. The J gene is TRBJ2-1, the V gene TRBV16, with 10 bases identical to TRBD1. The CDR3 contains 15 residues. The V segment lost 4 bases and the J segment 6 bases; nucleotides outside the gene matches: 6. Germline assignment: CDR1 KGHSY and CDR2 FQNENV.

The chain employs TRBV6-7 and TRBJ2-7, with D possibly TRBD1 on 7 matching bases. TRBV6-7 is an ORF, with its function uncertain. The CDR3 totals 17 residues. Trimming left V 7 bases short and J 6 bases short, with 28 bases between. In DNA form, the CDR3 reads TGTGCCAGCACCAACGGTACCCCTCCGGTCAGGGGGGTCGAGCAGTACTTC. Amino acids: CASTNGTPPVRGVEQYF.

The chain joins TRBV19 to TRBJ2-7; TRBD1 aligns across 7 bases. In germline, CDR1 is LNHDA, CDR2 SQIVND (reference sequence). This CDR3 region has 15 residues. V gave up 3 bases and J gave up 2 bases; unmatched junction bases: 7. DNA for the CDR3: TGTGCCAGTAGTATGAAAGGGACAGTCACCTACGAGCAGTACTTC. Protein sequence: CASSMKGTVTYEQYF.

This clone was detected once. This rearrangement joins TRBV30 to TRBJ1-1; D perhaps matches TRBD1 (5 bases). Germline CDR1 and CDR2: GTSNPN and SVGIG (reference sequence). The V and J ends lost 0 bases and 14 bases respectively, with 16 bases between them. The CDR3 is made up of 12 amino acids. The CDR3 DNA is TGTGCCTGGAGTGTAGGGGCGGCCACACCCTTCTTT. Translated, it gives CAWSVGAATPFF.

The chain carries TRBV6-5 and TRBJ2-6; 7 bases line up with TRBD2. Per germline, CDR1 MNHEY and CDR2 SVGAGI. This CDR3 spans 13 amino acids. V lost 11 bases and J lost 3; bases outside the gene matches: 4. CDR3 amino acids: CAVRGVGANVLTF. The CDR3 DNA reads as TGTGCCGTCCGGGGGGTTGGGGCCAACGTCCTGACTTTC.

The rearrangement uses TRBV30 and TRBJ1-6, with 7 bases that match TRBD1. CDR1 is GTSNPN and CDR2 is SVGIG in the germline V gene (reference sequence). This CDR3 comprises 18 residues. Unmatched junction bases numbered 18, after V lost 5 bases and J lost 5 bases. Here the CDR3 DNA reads TGTGCCTGGTCCGGCCCTCGCCAGGGGGATATCGATAATTCACCCCTCCACTTT. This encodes CAWSGPRQGDIDNSPLHF.

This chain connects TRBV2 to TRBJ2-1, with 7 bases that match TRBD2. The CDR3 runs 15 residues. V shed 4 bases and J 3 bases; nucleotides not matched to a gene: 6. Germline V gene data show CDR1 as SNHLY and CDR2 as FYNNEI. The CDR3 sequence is CASSGTRAGYNEQFF. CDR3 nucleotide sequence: TGTGCCAGCAGTGGGACTAGGGCGGGCTACAATGAGCAGTTCTTC.

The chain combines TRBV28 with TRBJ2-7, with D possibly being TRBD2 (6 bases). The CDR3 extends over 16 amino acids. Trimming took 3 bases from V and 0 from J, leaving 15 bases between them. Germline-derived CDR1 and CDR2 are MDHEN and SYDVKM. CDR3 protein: CASSFLSRGSSYEQYF. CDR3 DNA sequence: TGTGCCAGCAGTTTCCTGTCGCGGGGTAGCTCCTACGAGCAGTACTTC.

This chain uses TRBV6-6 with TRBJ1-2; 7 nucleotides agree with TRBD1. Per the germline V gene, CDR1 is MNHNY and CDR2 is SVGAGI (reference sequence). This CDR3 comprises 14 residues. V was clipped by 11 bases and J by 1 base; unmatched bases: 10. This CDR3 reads CAAFGGQLNYGYTF. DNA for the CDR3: TGTGCCGCTTTTGGGGGACAGCTTAACTATGGCTACACCTTC.

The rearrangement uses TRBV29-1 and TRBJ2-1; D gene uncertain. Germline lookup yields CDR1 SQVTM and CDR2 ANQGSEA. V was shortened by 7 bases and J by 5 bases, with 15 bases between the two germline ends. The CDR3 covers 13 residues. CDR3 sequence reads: CSARGGGNNEQFF. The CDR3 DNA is TGCAGCGCCAGAGGCGGCGGAAACAATGAGCAGTTCTTC.

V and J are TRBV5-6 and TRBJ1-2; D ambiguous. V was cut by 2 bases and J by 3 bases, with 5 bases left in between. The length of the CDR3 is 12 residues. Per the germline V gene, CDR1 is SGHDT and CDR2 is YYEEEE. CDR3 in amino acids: CASSFPDYGYTF. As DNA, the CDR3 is TGTGCCAGCAGCTTCCCCGACTATGGCTACACCTTC.

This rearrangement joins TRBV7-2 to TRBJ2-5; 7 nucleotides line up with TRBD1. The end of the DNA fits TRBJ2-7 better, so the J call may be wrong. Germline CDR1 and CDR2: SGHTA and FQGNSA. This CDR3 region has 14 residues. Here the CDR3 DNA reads TGTGCCAGCAGCTTTACGACAGGGTGGTACGAGCAGTACTTC. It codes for CASSFTTGWYEQYF.